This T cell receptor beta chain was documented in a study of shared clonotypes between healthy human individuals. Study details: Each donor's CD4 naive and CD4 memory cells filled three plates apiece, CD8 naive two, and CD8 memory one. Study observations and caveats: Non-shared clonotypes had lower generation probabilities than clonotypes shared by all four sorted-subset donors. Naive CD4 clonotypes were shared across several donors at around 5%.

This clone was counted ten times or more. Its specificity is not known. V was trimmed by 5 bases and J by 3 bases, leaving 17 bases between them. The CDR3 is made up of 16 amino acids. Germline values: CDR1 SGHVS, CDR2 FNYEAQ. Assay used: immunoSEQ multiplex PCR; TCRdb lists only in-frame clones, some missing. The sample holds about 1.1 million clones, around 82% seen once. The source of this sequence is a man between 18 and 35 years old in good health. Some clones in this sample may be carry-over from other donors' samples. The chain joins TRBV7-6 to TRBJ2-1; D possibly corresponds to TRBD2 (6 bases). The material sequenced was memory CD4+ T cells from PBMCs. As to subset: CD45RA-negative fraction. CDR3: CASSPLPGTDYNEQFF. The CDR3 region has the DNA TGTGCCAGCAGCCCCCTCCCCGGGACTGACTACAATGAGCAGTTCTTC. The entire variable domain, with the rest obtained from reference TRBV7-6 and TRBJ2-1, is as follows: GAGVSQSPRYKVTKRGQDVALRCDPISGHVSLYWYRQALGQGPEFLTYFNYEAQQDKSGLPNDRFSAERPEGSISTLTIQRTEQRDSAMYRCASSPLPGTDYNEQFFGPGTRLTVL.